A selection of T cell receptor beta chains follows, all from one sample in a study of T cells after yellow fever vaccination. TCRdb re-derived calls from the 5' RACE reads in MiXCR, one entry per CDR3 protein. The sample lists 100,000 to 150,000 distinct CDR3 sequences, about 8.4% occurring once. The sample was CD8+ T cells sorted from PBMCs, taken on the day of the yellow fever booster vaccination. These receptor sequences come from a man between 18 and 35 years old who received the YFV17D yellow fever vaccine. Each CDR3 is given with its conserved first and last residue. Fields, in order: V gene, D gene, J gene, CDR3 protein. The D gene is left open where the match is weak.

V: TRBV9; D: TRBD1; J: TRBJ2-1; CDR3: CASSSDRGLSYNEQFF
V: TRBV6-2/TRBV6-3; D: NA; J: TRBJ2-2; CDR3: CASSYPERGGELFF
V: TRBV6-2/TRBV6-3; D: NA; J: TRBJ1-5; CDR3: CASGRISNQPQHF
V: TRBV7-9; D: NA; J: TRBJ2-2; CDR3: CASSLASGNTGELFF
V: TRBV4-3; D: TRBD1; J: TRBJ1-6; CDR3: CASSQDRQTLVSLGSPLHF
V: TRBV20-1; D: NA; J: TRBJ1-4; CDR3: CSATHYSEIVEKLFF
V: TRBV4-1; D: NA; J: TRBJ2-5; CDR3: CASSQIQGRETQYF
V: TRBV15; D: NA; J: TRBJ2-1; CDR3: CATSRDWGNEQFF
V: TRBV12-3/TRBV12-4; D: TRBD1; J: TRBJ2-7; CDR3: CASSFGQGVYEQYF
V: TRBV4-2; D: NA; J: TRBJ2-7; CDR3: CASSQTGTDRILNEQYF
V: TRBV4-3; D: NA; J: TRBJ1-4; CDR3: CASSQDQSEKLFF
V: TRBV4-2; D: NA; J: TRBJ2-7; CDR3: CASSQGLQLYEQYF
V: TRBV5-1; D: TRBD2; J: TRBJ2-7; CDR3: CASTIAGGAYEQYF
V: TRBV4-2; D: NA; J: TRBJ1-6; CDR3: CASSQEAQDMGNSPLHF
V: TRBV27; D: TRBD1; J: TRBJ2-1; CDR3: CASRQGGTYNEQFF
V: TRBV5-6; D: TRBD2; J: TRBJ2-1; CDR3: CASSLGGGPPALYNEQFF
V: TRBV4-1; D: TRBD2; J: TRBJ2-3; CDR3: CASSPSGGALGTDTQYF
V: TRBV12-3/TRBV12-4; D: TRBD2; J: TRBJ2-5; CDR3: CASSSGTSAQETQYF
V: TRBV6-1; D: TRBD1; J: TRBJ1-6; CDR3: CASSPFLGQGNSPLHF
V: TRBV7-8; D: NA; J: TRBJ1-1; CDR3: CASSSHGFRNTEAFF
V: TRBV4-3; D: NA; J: TRBJ2-7; CDR3: CASSPGARLYEQYF